Detailed here is one TCR beta chain. Its target is not known. This record comes from a study of T cell responses to AZD1222 COVID-19 vaccine. Sequenced by immunoSEQ multiplex PCR; TCRdb stores in-frame clones only, minus some. The sample carries about 130,000 clones, roughly 92% recorded once. Between the trimmed V and J ends, which lost 7 bases and 0 bases, there was a span of 10 bases. Germline lookup yields CDR1 SGDLS and CDR2 YYNGEE. CDR3 size: 13 residues. Study-wide results and limits: A mostly white British donor set with more females was recruited, and clonal diversity was possibly underestimated.

The V call is TRBV9, the J call TRBJ1-1; D is unclear. The sample was peripheral blood, taken 28 days after the second AZD1222 dose. The sequence was collected from an adult who received the AZD1222 COVID-19 vaccine. CDR3 coding DNA: TGTGCCAGCGGAAGGGCAGTGAACACTGAAGCTTTCTTT. It specifies CASGRAVNTEAFF.